The 23 T cell receptor beta chains presented below share a single source sample, sequenced in a study of blood T cell repertoires in COVID-19. TCRdb keeps only in-frame clones here, not all; method: immunoSEQ multiplex PCR. Of about 160,000 clones in the sample, 65% to 85% were seen once. Source material: PBMCs or T cells enriched from blood (not recorded which). The receptors were gathered from a woman aged 40 to 49 with acute COVID-19.

The rearrangement uses TRBV11-2 and TRBJ2-1; TRBD2 agrees at 7 bases. This CDR3 spans 14 amino acids. Germline V gene data show CDR1 as SGHAT and CDR2 as FQNNGV. Trimming at V came to 1 base and at J to 6 bases, leaving 3 bases not matched to a gene. Written as DNA, the CDR3 is TGTGCCAGCAGCTTAGCCGGGACTACCAATGAGCAGTTCTTC. Translation gives CASSLAGTTNEQFF. The entire variable domain, with the rest obtained from reference TRBV11-2 and TRBJ2-1, is as follows: EAGVAQSPRYKIIEKRQSVAFWCNPISGHATLYWYQQILGQGPKLLIQFQNNGVVDDSQLPKDRFSAERLKGVDSTLKIQPAKLEDSAVYLCASSLAGTTNEQFFGPGTRLTVL.

The chain couples TRBV9 to TRBJ2-5; TRBD2 might be the D (6 bases). Trimming pared 3 bases from V and 5 bases from J, leaving 14 bases between. Germline V CDR1 and CDR2: SGDLS, YYNGEE. The CDR3 totals 14 residues. The CDR3 loop reads CASSGRRADETQYF. As DNA, the CDR3 is TGTGCCAGCAGCGGACGGAGGGCGGACGAGACCCAGTACTTC. Complete variable domain (other parts from reference TRBV9 and TRBJ2-5): DSGVTQTPKHLITATGQRVTLRCSPRSGDLSVYWYQQSLDQGLQFLIQYYNGEERAKGNILERFSAQQFPDLHSELNLSSLELGDSALYFCASSGRRADETQYFGPGTRLLVL.

The rearrangement links TRBV5-1 to TRBJ2-1, with D hard to call. V gave up 5 bases and J gave up 8 bases, with 14 bases separating them. Germline V gene data show CDR1 as SGHRS and CDR2 as YFSETQ. CDR3 size: 13 residues. CDR3 region: CASRSNGWDEQFF. DNA for the CDR3: TGCGCCAGCAGGTCGAACGGGTGGGATGAGCAGTTCTTC.

CDR3 in DNA: TGTGCCAGCACAGGGGGGCAGGCAGATACGCAGTATTTT. Amino acid sequence: CASTGGQADTQYF. This chain joins TRBV5-4 and TRBJ2-3; D possibly corresponds to TRBD1 (7 bases). The CDR3 totals 13 residues. Germline V CDR1 and CDR2: SGHNT, YYREEE (reference sequence). V lost 6 bases to trimming and J lost 4 bases, with 12 bases between them.

The chain links TRBV6-5 to TRBJ1-5; D is unclear. Germline lookup yields CDR1 MNHEY and CDR2 SVGAGI. V was clipped by 5 bases and J by 6 bases, with 11 bases between them. CDR3 length: 13 amino acids. CDR3 amino acids: CASSPTESQPQHF. The CDR3 bases are TGTGCCAGCAGTCCAACTGAGTCTCAGCCCCAGCATTTT.

The V call is TRBV5-1, the J call TRBJ1-1, with D uncertain. The CDR3 length is 15 residues. V gave up 2 bases and J gave up 3 bases, with 14 bases separating them. Germline V gene data show CDR1 as SGHRS and CDR2 as YFSETQ. The CDR3 reads CASSLLPLSDTEAFF. In DNA form, the CDR3 reads TGCGCCAGCAGCTTATTACCCCTCTCGGACACTGAAGCTTTCTTT.

V gene TRBV5-1 combines with J gene TRBJ2-1; possible D gene TRBD1, 6 bases. The CDR3 totals 16 residues. Germline V CDR1 and CDR2: SGHRS, YFSETQ. V was clipped by 0 bases and J by 6 bases, with 16 bases between them. The CDR3 DNA follows: TGCGCCAGCAGCTTGGGGACAGATCGTTATACCAATGAGCAGTTCTTC. Translating it yields CASSLGTDRYTNEQFF.

This clone was seen once. The chain joins TRBV7-3 to TRBJ2-2, with D maybe TRBD1 (6 bases). There are 16 residues in the CDR3. V was shortened by 3 bases and J by 4 bases, with 15 bases between the two germline ends. CDR1 is SGHTA, CDR2 FQGTGA, per germline. The CDR3 DNA sequence: TGTGCCAGCAGCTTGAACAGGGTCGCCGTCACCGGGGAGCTGTTTTTT. Residues: CASSLNRVAVTGELFF.

The chain combines TRBV5-1 with TRBJ1-3, with D hard to call. CDR1 and CDR2 from the germline V gene are SGHRS and YFSETQ. CDR3 length: 14 amino acids. V lost 1 base, J lost 0 bases, and 5 bases lay in between. The CDR3 spells CASSLSVSGNTIYF. Here the CDR3 DNA reads TGCGCCAGCAGCTTGTCGGTCTCTGGAAACACCATATATTTT. Full variable domain (outside the CDR3, taken from reference TRBV5-1 and TRBJ1-3): KAGVTQTPRYLIKTRGQQVTLSCSPISGHRSVSWYQQTPGQGLQFLFEYFSETQRNKGNFPGRFSGRQFSNSRSEMNVSTLELGDSALYLCASSLSVSGNTIYFGEGSWLTVV.

The chain uses TRBV10-2 and TRBJ1-1; TRBD1 matches 9 bases. Trimming removed 3 bases from V and 3 bases from J; junction bases left unmatched: 5. CDR1 and CDR2 (germline): WSHSY, SAAADI. This CDR3 comprises 15 residues. CDR3 protein: CASSDPDRGYTEAFF. CDR3 bases: TGCGCCAGCAGTGACCCGGACAGGGGATACACTGAAGCTTTCTTT.

This chain links TRBV7-9 with TRBJ1-2, with D hard to call. This CDR3 region has 14 residues. Germline CDR1 reads SEHNR; CDR2 reads FQNEAQ (reference sequence). The V gene lost 3 bases and the J gene lost 1 base, with 9 bases spanning the gap. CDR3 region: CASSFLVNNYGYTF. CDR3 DNA: TGTGCCAGCAGCTTCTTAGTTAATAACTATGGCTACACCTTC. Full variable domain (outside the CDR3, taken from reference TRBV7-9 and TRBJ1-2): DTGVSQNPRHKITKRGQNVTFRCDPISEHNRLYWYRQTLGQGPEFLTYFQNEAQLEKSRLLSDRFSAERPKGSFSTLEIQRTEQGDSAMYLCASSFLVNNYGYTFGSGTRLTVV.

This clone is a singleton in its sample. V usage is TRBV11-2 and J usage is TRBJ2-3; 9 bases agree with TRBD2. In germline, CDR1 is SGHAT, CDR2 FQNNGV. This CDR3 contains 17 residues. The V segment lost 5 bases and the J segment 1 base; nucleotides outside the gene matches: 10. CDR3 residues: CASSKGPGLAGTDTQYF. As DNA, the CDR3 is TGTGCCAGCAGCAAAGGGCCGGGACTAGCTGGCACAGATACGCAGTATTTT.

The genes are TRBV10-2 and TRBJ2-7, with 11 bases identical to TRBD2. Germline V gene lookup returns CDR1 WSHSY and CDR2 SAAADI. Trimming cost V 2 bases and J 0 bases; bases outside gene matches: 12. The CDR3 totals 19 residues. As DNA, the CDR3 is TGCGCCAGCAGTGAGAATCCGACTAGCGGGGTTAGTAGCTCCTACGAGCAGTACTTC. It specifies CASSENPTSGVSSSYEQYF.

This chain links TRBV3-1 (or the pseudogene TRBV3-2) with TRBJ1-2, with D possibly being TRBD1 (5 bases). V lost 4 bases and J lost 9, with 15 bases in between. In germline, CDR1 is LGHDT, CDR2 YNNKEL (reference sequence). The CDR3 is made up of 13 amino acids. CDR3 DNA sequence: TGTGCCAGCAGCCCGAACGGGGAGGGGAGCTACACCTTC. As protein: CASSPNGEGSYTF.

This chain connects TRBV7-9 to TRBJ2-5, with 9 positions matching TRBD2. The CDR3 length is 16 residues. Germline loops: CDR1 SEHNR, CDR2 FQNEAQ (reference sequence). The ends lost 5 bases at V and 1 base at J; junction bases unmatched: 8. As DNA, the CDR3 is TGTGCCAGCAGCCCCCCGAAGCGGGGGGTCCAAGAGACCCAGTACTTC. Translation: CASSPPKRGVQETQYF.

This rearrangement joins TRBV7-2 to TRBJ2-4; the D gene is possibly TRBD1 (5 bases). From germline, CDR1 is SGHTA and CDR2 FQGNSA. The CDR3 is 16 residues long. Trimming removed 1 base at V and 8 bases at J, with 18 bases between. CDR3 region: CASSLVTGVVVDIQYF. CDR3 sequence (DNA): TGTGCCAGCAGCTTAGTAACAGGCGTTGTGGTGGACATTCAGTACTTC.

The chain uses TRBV6-1 and TRBJ2-1, with D hard to call. There are 11 residues in the CDR3. Germline V gene data show CDR1 as MNHNS and CDR2 as SASEGT. V lost 0 bases to trimming and J lost 8 bases, with 2 bases between them. The CDR3 DNA sequence: TGTGCCAGCAGTGAAGCCTATGAGCAGTTCTTC. This codes for CASSEAYEQFF.

This clone occurred a few times. The rearrangement uses TRBV12-2 and TRBJ2-7; TRBD2, the D gene given by the table, was not confirmed from the DNA. TRBV12-2 is termed a pseudogene. CDR3 length: 16 residues. In DNA form, the CDR3 reads TGTGCAAGTCGCTTTTATCAAGCGGGAGTGTCCTACGAGCAGTACGTC. The encoded protein is CASRFYQAGVSYEQYV.

The chain combines TRBV5-6 with TRBJ1-2; 9 nucleotides line up with TRBD1. The V and J ends lost 4 bases and 1 base, in that order; junction bases with no gene match: 5. The length of the CDR3 is 15 residues. Germline V gene data show CDR1 as SGHDT and CDR2 as YYEEEE. The CDR3 reads CASSPGQGLNYGYTF. DNA of the CDR3: TGTGCCAGCAGCCCGGGACAGGGCCTTAACTATGGCTACACCTTC.

V usage is TRBV19 and J usage is TRBJ1-5, with D unresolved. Looked up from germline, CDR1 is LNHDA and CDR2 is SQIVND (reference sequence). This CDR3 has 16 residues. V lost 8 bases to trimming and J lost 0 bases, with 17 bases between them. The CDR3 here is CASRELGSYSNQPQHF. The CDR3 DNA follows: TGTGCCAGTCGGGAATTAGGTTCTTATAGCAATCAGCCCCAGCATTTT.

V usage is TRBV19 and J usage is TRBJ1-5; TRBD1 agrees at 7 bases. V trimming: 1 base; J trimming: 3 bases; junction bases outside the gene matches: 6. This CDR3 contains 16 residues. Germline assignment: CDR1 LNHDA and CDR2 SQIVND (reference sequence). The CDR3 DNA is TGTGCCAGTAGTATAGGCGGACAGGTGATCAATCAGCCCCAGCATTTT. Translated: CASSIGGQVINQPQHF.

This chain connects TRBV2 to TRBJ1-4, with TRBD1 identical over 8 bases. The length of the CDR3 is 14 residues. The germline V gene has CDR1 SNHLY and CDR2 FYNNEI. V lost 6 bases to trimming and J lost 4 bases; unmatched junction nucleotides: 4. CDR3 sequence: CASRPTGVNEKLFF. CDR3 nucleotides: TGTGCCAGCAGGCCGACAGGGGTTAATGAAAAACTGTTTTTT.

This chain links TRBV4-1 with TRBJ2-1, with D possibly TRBD2 on 6 matching bases. The CDR3 totals 17 residues. The germline V gene encodes CDR1 MGHRA and CDR2 YSYEKL. The V end was cut by 4 bases, the J end by 0 bases, with 16 bases between. The chain's CDR3 is CASSPPSSESSYNEQFF. CDR3 coding DNA: TGCGCCAGCAGCCCACCCTCTAGCGAGAGCTCCTACAATGAGCAGTTCTTC.